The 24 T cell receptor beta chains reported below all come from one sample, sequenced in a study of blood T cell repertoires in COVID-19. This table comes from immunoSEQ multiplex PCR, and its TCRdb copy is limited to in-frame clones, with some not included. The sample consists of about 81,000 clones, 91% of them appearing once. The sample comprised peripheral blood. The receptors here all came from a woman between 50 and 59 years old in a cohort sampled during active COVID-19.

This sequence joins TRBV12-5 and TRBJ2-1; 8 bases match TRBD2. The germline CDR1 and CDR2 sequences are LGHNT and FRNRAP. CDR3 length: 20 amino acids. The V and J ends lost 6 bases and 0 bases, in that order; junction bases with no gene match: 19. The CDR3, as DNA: TGTGCTAGTGGCGGGGGGTTCGGGAGGAGCGGGAGAGCCTCCTACAATGAGCAGTTCTTC. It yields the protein CASGGGFGRSGRASYNEQFF.

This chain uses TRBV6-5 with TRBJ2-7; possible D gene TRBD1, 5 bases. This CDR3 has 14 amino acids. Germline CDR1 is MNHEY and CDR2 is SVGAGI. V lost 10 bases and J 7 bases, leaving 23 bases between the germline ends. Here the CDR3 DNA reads TGTGCCACCACGATGGGCCAGGGAAAAAGAGAGCAGTACTTC. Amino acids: CATTMGQGKREQYF.

The CDR3 DNA reads as TGTGCCAGTAGTACCGCCGGGACAGGGGGCATCGGCAATCAGCCCCAGCATTTT. Protein product: CASSTAGTGGIGNQPQHF. The J gene is TRBJ1-5, the V gene TRBV19; 12 nucleotides agree with TRBD1. J gave up 2 bases and V 4 bases, and 9 bases lay outside the gene matches. Looked up from germline, CDR1 is LNHDA and CDR2 is SQIVND (reference sequence). The CDR3 has 18 amino acids.

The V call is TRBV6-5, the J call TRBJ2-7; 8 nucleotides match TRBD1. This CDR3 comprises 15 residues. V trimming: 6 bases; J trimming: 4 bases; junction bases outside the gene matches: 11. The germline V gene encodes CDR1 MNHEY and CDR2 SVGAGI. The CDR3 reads CASRVSRTGIYEQYF. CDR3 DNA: TGTGCCAGCAGAGTGTCCAGGACAGGGATTTACGAGCAGTACTTC.

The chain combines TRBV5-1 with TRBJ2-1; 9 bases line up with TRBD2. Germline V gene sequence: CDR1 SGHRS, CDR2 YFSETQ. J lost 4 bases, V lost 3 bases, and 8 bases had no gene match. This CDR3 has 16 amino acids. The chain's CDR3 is CASSYSGSASYNEQFF. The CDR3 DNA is TGCGCCAGCAGCTATAGCGGGAGCGCTTCTTACAATGAGCAGTTCTTC.

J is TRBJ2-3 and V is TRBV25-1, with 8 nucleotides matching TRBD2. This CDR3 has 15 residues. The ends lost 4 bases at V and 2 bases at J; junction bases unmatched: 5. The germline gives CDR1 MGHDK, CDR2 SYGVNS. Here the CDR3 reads CASSGGSGVTDTQYF. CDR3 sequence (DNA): TGTGCCAGCAGTGGGGGTAGCGGGGTCACAGATACGCAGTATTTT.

The CDR3 nucleotides are TGCGCCAGCAGTTTGACAGGGGCCGCCCGTAATGAAAAACTGTTTTTT. Translation: CASSLTGAARNEKLFF. The chain links TRBV5-1 to TRBJ1-4, with TRBD1 identical over 8 bases. This CDR3 contains 16 residues. V gave up 5 bases and J gave up 4 bases; unmatched junction bases: 10. Germline V gene data show CDR1 as SGHRS and CDR2 as YFSETQ.

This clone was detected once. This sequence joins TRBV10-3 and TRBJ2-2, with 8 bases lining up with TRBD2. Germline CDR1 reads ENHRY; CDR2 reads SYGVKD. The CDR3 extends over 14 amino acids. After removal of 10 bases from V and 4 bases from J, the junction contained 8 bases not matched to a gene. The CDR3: CATPGGVITGELFF. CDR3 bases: TGTGCCACCCCGGGGGGGGTGATCACCGGGGAGCTGTTTTTT.

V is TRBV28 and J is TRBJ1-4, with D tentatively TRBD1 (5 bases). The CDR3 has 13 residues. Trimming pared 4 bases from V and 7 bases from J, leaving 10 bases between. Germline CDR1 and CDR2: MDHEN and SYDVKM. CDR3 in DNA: TGTGCCAGCAGTTCGGGGGTTGGTGAAAAACTGTTTTTT. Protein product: CASSSGVGEKLFF.

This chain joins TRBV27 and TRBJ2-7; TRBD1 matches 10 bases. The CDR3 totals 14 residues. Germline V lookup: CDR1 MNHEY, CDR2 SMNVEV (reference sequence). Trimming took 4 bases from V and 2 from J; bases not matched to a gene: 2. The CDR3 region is CASSSGQGAYEQYF. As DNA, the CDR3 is TGTGCCAGCAGTTCTGGACAGGGGGCCTACGAGCAGTACTTC.

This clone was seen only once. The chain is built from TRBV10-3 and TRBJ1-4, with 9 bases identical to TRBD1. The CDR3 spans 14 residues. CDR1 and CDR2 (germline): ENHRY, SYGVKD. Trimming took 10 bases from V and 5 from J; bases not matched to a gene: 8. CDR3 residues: CASSSGTGNEKLFF. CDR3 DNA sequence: TGTGCCAGTTCCTCCGGGACAGGGAATGAAAAACTGTTTTTT.

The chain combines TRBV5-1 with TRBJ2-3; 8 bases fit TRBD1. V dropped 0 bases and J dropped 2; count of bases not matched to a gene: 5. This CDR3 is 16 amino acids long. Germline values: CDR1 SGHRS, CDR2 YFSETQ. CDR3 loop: CASSLGGTGYTDTQYF. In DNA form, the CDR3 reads TGCGCCAGCAGCTTGGGAGGGACAGGATACACAGATACGCAGTATTTT.

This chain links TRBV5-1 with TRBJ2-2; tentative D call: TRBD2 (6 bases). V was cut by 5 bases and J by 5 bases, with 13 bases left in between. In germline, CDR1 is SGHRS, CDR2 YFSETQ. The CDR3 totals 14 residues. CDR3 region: CASSLQGGTGELFF. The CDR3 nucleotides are TGCGCCAGCAGTTTGCAGGGAGGAACCGGGGAGCTGTTTTTT.

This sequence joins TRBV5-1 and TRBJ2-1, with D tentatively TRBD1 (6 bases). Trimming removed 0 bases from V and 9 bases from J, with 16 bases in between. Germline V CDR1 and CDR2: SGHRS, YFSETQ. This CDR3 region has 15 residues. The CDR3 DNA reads TGCGCCAGCAGCTTGGCCACAGGGAGAGATACTGAGCAGTTCTTC. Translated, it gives CASSLATGRDTEQFF. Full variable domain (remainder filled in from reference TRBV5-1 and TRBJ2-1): KAGVTQTPRYLIKTRGQQVTLSCSPISGHRSVSWYQQTPGQGLQFLFEYFSETQRNKGNFPGRFSGRQFSNSRSEMNVSTLELGDSALYLCASSLATGRDTEQFFGPGTRLTVL.

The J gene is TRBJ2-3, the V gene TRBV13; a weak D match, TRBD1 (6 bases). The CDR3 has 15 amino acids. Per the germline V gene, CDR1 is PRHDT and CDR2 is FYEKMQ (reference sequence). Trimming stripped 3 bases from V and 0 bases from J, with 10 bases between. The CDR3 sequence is CASSFHRESTDTQYF. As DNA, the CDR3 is TGTGCCAGCAGCTTTCACAGGGAGAGCACAGATACGCAGTATTTT.

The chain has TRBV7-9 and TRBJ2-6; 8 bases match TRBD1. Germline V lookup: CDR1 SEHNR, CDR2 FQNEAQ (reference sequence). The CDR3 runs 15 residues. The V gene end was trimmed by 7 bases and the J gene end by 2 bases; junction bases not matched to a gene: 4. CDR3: CASTQQGAGANVLTF. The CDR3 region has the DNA TGTGCCAGCACCCAACAGGGGGCTGGGGCCAACGTCCTGACTTTC.

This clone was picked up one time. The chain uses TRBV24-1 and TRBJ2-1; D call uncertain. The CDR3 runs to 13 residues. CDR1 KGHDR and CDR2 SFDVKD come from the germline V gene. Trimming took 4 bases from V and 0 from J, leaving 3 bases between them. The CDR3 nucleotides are TGTGCCACCAGTGAGAGCTCCTACAATGAGCAGTTCTTC. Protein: CATSESSYNEQFF.

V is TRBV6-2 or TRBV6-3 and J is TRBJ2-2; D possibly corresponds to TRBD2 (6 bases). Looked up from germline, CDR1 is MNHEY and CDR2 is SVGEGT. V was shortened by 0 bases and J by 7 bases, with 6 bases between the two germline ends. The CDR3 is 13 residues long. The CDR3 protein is CASSYSRGGELFF. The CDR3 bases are TGTGCCAGCAGTTACTCGCGGGGCGGGGAGCTGTTTTTT.

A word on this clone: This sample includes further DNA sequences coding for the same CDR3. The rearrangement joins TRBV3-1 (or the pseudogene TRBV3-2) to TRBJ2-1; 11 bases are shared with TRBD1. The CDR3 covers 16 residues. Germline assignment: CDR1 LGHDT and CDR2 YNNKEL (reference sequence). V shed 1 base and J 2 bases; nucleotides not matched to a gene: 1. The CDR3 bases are TGTGCCAGCAGCCAAGGGACAGGGGGCGCCTACAATGAGCAGTTCTTC. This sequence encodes CASSQGTGGAYNEQFF.

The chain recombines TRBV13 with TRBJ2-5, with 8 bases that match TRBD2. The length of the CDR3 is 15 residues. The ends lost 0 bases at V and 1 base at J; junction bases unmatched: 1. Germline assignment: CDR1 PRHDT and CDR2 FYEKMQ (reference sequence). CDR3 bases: TGTGCCAGCAGCTTAGGGCTAGCGGGCCAAGAGACCCAGTACTTC. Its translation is CASSLGLAGQETQYF.

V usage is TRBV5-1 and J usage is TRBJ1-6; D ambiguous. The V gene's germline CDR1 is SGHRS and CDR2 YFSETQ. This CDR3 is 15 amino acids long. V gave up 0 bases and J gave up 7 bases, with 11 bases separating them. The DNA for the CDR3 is TGCGCCAGCAGCTTGGGGCAGTCCCCGAATTCACCCCTCCACTTT. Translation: CASSLGQSPNSPLHF.

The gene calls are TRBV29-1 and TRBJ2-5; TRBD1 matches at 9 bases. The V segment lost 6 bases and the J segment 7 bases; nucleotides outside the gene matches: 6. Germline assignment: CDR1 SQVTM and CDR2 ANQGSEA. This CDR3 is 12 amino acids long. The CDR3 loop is CSVGTGTGTQYF. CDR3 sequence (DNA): TGCAGCGTAGGGACAGGGACGGGGACCCAGTACTTC.

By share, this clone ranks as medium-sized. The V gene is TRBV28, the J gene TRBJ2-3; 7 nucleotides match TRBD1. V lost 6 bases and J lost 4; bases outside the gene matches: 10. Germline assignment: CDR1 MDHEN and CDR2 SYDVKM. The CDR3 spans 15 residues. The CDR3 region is CASRMTGRGADTQYF. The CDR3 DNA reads TGTGCCAGCAGGATGACAGGGCGAGGGGCAGATACGCAGTATTTT.

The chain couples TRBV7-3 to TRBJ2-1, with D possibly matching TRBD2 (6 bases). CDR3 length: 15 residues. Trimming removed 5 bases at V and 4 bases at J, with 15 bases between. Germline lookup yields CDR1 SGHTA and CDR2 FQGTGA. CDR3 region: CASSADPGRYNEQFF. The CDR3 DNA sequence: TGTGCCAGCAGCGCAGATCCCGGGAGATACAATGAGCAGTTCTTC.